This T cell receptor beta chain was identified during a study of PD-1 blockade in classical Hodgkin lymphoma. CDR3 length: 11 amino acids. Trimming shortened V by 2 bases and J by 10 bases, and 6 bases separated the two germline ends. The germline V gene has CDR1 MNHNY and CDR2 SVGAGI (reference sequence). Assay used: immunoSEQ multiplex PCR; TCRdb lists only in-frame clones, some missing. The sample consists of some 34,000 clones, approximately 90% of them appearing once. Time point denoted: newly diagnosed, previously untreated cHL patient sample. Purified CD4+ T cells were obtained from thawed PBMCs through magnetic negative selection. PBMCs representing newly diagnosed, untreated classical Hodgkin lymphoma functioned as the comparison.

The origin of this receptor is a human donor with classical Hodgkin lymphoma. This chain links TRBV6-6 with TRBJ2-1; D unclear. Sequencing input: CD4+ T cells from blood. CDR3 nucleotide sequence: TGTGCCAGCAGTTACAAGGGCGAGCAGTTCTTC. Amino acid sequence: CASSYKGEQFF.